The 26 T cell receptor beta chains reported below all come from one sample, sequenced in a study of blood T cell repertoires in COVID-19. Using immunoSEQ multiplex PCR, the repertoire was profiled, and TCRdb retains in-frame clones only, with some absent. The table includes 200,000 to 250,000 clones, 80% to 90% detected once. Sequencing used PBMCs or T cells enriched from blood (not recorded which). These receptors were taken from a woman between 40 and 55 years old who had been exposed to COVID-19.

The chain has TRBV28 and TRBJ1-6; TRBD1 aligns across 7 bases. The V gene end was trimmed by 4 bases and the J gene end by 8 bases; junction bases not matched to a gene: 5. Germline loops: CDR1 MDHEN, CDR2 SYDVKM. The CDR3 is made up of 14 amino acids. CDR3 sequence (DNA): TGTGCCAGCAGTTCCGGACAGGAATATTCACCCCTCCACTTT. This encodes CASSSGQEYSPLHF.

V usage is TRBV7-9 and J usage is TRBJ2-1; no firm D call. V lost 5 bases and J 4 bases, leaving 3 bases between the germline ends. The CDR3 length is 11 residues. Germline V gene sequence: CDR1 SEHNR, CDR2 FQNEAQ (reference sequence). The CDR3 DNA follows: TGTGCCAGCAGCCCATACAATGAGCAGTTCTTC. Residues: CASSPYNEQFF.

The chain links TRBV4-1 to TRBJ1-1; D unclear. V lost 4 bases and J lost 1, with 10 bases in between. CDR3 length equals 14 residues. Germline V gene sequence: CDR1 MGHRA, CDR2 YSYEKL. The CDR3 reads CASSRGQANTEAFF. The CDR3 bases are TGCGCCAGCAGCCGCGGGCAGGCGAACACTGAAGCTTTCTTT.

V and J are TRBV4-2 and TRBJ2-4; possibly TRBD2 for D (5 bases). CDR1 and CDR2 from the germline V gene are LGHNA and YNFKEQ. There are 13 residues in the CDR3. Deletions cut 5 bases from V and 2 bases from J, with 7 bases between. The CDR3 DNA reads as TGTGCCAGCAGCAGCGGACCCAAAAACATTCAGTACTTC. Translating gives CASSSGPKNIQYF.

DNA for the CDR3: TGTGCCAGCAGCTTAAACGGGTTGGACACTGAAGCTTTCTTT. Encoded protein: CASSLNGLDTEAFF. The rearrangement links TRBV7-3 to TRBJ1-1; D is undetermined. Trimming took off 1 base at V and 3 bases at J, with 9 bases between the two ends. This CDR3 contains 14 residues. The germline gives CDR1 SGHTA, CDR2 FQGTGA.

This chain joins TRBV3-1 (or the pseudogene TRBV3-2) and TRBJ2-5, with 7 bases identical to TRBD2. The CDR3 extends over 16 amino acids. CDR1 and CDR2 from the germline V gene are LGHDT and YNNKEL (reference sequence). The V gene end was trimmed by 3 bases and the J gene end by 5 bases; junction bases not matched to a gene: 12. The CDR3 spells CASSHLGGGRGETQYF. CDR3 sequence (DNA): TGTGCCAGCAGCCACTTAGGCGGGGGACGAGGGGAGACCCAGTACTTC.

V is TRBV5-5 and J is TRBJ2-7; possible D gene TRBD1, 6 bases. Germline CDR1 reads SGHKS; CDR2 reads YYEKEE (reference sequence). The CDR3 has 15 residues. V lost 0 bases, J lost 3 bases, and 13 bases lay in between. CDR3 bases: TGTGCCAGCAGCTTGGGGGCAGGGGTCAACTACGAGCAGTACTTC. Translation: CASSLGAGVNYEQYF.

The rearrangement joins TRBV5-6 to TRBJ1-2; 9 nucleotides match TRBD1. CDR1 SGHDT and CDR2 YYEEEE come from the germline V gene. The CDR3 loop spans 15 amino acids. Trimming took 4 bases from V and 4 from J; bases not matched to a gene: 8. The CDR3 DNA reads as TGTGCCAGCAGCGCGGGGACAGGGAGAGGCTATGGCTACACCTTC. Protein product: CASSAGTGRGYGYTF.

CDR3 sequence (DNA): TGTGCCAGCAGTTTATGGGGGCCGAACACCGGGGAGCTGTTTTTT. Protein: CASSLWGPNTGELFF. This chain uses TRBV27 with TRBJ2-2; tentative D call: TRBD1 (6 bases). Trimming removed 1 base from V and 0 bases from J, with 6 bases in between. The V gene's germline CDR1 is MNHEY and CDR2 SMNVEV (reference sequence). The CDR3 is made up of 15 amino acids.

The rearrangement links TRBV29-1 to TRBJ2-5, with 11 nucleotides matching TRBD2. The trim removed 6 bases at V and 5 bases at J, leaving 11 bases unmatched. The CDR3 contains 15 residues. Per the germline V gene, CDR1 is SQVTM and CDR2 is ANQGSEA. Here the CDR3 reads CSVTTSGTVRETQYF. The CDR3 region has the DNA TGCAGCGTAACGACTAGCGGGACCGTTAGGGAGACCCAGTACTTC. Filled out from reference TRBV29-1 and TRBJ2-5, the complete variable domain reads SAVISQKPSRDICQRGTSLTIQCQVDSQVTMMFWYRQQPGQSLTLIATANQGSEATYESGFVIDKFPISRPNLTFSTLTVSNMSPEDSSIYLCSVTTSGTVRETQYFGPGTRLLVL.

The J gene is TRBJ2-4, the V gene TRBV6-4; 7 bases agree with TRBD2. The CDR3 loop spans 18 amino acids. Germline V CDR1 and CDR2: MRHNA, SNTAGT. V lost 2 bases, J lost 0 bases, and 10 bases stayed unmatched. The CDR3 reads CASSDGPSGVLAKNIQYF. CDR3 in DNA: TGTGCCAGCAGTGACGGGCCTAGCGGCGTCCTAGCCAAAAACATTCAGTACTTC.

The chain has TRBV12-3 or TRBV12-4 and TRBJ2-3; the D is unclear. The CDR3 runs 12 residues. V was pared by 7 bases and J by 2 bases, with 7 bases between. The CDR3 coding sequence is TGTGCCAGCACTTTCTCCACAGATACGCAGTATTTT. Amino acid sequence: CASTFSTDTQYF.

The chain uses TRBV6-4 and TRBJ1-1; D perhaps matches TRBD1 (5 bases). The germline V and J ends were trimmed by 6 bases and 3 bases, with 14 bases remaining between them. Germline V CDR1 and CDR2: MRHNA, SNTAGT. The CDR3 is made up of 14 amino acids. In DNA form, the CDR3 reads TGTGCCAGCAGAAATCAGGGTGCGGACACTGAAGCTTTCTTT. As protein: CASRNQGADTEAFF.

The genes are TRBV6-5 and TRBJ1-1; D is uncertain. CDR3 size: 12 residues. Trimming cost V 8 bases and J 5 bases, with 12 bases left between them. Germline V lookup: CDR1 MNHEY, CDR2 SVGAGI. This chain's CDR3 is CASSRGRTEAFF. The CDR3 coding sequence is TGTGCCAGCTCTAGAGGTCGGACTGAAGCTTTCTTT.

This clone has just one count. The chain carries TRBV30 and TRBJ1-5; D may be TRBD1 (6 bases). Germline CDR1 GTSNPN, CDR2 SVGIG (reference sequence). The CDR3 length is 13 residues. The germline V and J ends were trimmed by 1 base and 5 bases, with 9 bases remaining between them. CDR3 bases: TGTGCCTGGAGTGAACAGGGAGATCAGCCCCAGCATTTT. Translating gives CAWSEQGDQPQHF.

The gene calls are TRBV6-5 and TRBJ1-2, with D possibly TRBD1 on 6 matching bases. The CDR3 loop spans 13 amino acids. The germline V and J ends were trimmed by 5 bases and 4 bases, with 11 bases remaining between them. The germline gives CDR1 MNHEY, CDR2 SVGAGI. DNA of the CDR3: TGTGCCAGCAGTACCTTACAGGGCTATGGCTACACCTTC. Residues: CASSTLQGYGYTF.

The DNA for the CDR3 is TGTGCCAGCAGCTTAGAAAGTACAGGCTACACCTTC. Translation gives CASSLESTGYTF. The rearrangement links TRBV11-2 to TRBJ1-2; D ambiguous. The CDR3 is 12 amino acids. From germline, CDR1 is SGHAT and CDR2 FQNNGV. V gave up 0 bases and J gave up 8 bases, with 7 bases separating them.

CDR3 in amino acids: CASSEKLAGGLETQYF. The CDR3 DNA follows: TGTGCCAGCAGTGAAAAACTAGCGGGAGGGTTAGAGACCCAGTACTTC. V gene TRBV25-1 combines with J gene TRBJ2-5, with 13 nucleotides matching TRBD2. Germline assignment: CDR1 MGHDK and CDR2 SYGVNS. The V gene end was trimmed by 2 bases and the J gene end by 4 bases; junction bases not matched to a gene: 4. This CDR3 spans 16 amino acids.

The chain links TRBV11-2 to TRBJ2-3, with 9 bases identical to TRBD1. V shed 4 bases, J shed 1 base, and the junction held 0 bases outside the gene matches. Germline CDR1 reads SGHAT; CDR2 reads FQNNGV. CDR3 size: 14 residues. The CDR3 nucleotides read TGTGCCAGCAGCTGGACAGGGGGCACAGATACGCAGTATTTT. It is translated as CASSWTGGTDTQYF.

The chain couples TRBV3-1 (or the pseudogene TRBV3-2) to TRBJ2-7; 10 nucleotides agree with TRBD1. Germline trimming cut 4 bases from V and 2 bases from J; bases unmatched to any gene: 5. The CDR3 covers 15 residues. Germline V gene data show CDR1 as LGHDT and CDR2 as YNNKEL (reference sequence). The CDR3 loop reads CASSRRDRGPYEQYF. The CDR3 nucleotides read TGTGCCAGCAGCCGCCGGGACAGGGGACCCTACGAGCAGTACTTC.

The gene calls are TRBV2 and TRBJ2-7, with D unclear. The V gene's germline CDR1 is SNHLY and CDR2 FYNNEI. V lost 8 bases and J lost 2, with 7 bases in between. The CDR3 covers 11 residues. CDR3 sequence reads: CASARTYEQYF. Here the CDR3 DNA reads TGTGCCAGCGCCAGAACCTACGAGCAGTACTTC.

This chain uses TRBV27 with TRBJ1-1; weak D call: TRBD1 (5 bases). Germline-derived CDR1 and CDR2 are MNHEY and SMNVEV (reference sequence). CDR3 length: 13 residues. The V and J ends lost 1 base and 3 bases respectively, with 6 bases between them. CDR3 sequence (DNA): TGTGCCAGCAGTTTATTGGGGCACACTGAAGCTTTCTTT. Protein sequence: CASSLLGHTEAFF.

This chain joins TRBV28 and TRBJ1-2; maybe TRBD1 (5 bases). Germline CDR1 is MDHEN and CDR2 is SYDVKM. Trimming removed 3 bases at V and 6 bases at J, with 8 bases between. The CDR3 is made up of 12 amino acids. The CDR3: CASSFLRDGYTF. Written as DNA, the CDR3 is TGTGCCAGCAGTTTCCTCAGGGATGGCTACACCTTC.

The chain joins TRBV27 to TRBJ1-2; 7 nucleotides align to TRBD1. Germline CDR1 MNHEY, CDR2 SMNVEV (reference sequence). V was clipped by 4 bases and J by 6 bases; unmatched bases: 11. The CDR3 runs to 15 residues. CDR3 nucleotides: TGTGCCAGCAGTTCGATACAGGGGAAATCGCATGGCTACACCTTC. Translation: CASSSIQGKSHGYTF.

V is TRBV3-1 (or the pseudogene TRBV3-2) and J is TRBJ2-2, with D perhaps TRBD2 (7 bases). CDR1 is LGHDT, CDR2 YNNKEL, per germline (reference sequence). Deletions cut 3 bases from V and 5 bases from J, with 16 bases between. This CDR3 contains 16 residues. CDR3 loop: CASSHWGGQGTGELFF. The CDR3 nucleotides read TGTGCCAGCAGCCATTGGGGGGGCCAGGGAACCGGGGAGCTGTTTTTT.

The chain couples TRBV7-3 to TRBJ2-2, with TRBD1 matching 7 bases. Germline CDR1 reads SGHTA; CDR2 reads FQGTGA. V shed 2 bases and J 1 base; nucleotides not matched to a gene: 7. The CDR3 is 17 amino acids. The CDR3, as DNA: TGTGCCAGCAGCTTATATTACAGGGGTCGGAACACCGGGGAGCTGTTTTTT. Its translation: CASSLYYRGRNTGELFF.